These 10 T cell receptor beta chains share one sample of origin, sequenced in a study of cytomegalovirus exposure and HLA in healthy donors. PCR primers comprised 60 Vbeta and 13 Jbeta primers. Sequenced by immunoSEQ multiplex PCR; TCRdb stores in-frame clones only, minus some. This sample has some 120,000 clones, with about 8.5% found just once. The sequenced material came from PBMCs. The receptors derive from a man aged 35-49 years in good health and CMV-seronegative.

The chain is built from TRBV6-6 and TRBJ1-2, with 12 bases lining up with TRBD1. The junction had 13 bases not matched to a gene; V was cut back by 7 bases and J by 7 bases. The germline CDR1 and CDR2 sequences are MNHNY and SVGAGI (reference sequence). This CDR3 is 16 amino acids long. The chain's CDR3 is CASTNEPGQGARGYTF. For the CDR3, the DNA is TGTGCCAGCACTAATGAACCGGGACAGGGGGCTCGTGGCTACACCTTC.

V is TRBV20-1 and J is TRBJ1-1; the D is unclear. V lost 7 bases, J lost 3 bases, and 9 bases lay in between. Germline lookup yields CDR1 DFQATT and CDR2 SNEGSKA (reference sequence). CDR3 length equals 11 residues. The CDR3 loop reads CSVQFDTEAFF. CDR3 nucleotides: TGCAGTGTTCAATTTGACACTGAAGCTTTCTTT.

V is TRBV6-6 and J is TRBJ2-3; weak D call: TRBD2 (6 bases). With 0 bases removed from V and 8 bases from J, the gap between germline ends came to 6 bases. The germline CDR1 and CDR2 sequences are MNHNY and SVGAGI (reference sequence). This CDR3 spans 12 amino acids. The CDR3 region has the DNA TGTGCCAGCAGTTACTCCGGGGGTACGCAGTATTTT. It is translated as CASSYSGGTQYF.

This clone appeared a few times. CDR3 residues: CASSPPVVGGTTDTQYF. Here the CDR3 DNA reads TGTGCCAGCAGCCCACCTGTTGTAGGCGGGACCACAGATACGCAGTATTTT. The chain combines TRBV7-9 with TRBJ2-3; the D gene is possibly TRBD2 (6 bases). The germline V gene encodes CDR1 SEHNR and CDR2 FQNEAQ (reference sequence). Trimming left V 5 bases short and J 2 bases short, with 20 bases between. This CDR3 has 17 residues. Complete variable domain (other parts from reference TRBV7-9 and TRBJ2-3): DTGVSQNPRHKITKRGQNVTFRCDPISEHNRLYWYRQTLGQGPEFLTYFQNEAQLEKSRLLSDRFSAERPKGSFSTLEIQRTEQGDSAMYLCASSPPVVGGTTDTQYFGPGTRLTVL.

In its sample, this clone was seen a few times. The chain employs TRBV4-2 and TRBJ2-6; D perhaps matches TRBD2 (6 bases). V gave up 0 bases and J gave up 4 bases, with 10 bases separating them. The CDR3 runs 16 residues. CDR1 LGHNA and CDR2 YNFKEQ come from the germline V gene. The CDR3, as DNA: TGTGCCAGCAGCCAAGATCAGGAGGGAGGGGCCAACGTCCTGACTTTC. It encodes CASSQDQEGGANVLTF.

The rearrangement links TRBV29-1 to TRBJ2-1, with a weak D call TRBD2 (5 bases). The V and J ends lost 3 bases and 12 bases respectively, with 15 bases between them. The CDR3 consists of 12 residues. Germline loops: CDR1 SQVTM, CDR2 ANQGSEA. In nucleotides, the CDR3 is TGCAGCGTTGAGGGTATCCGGGGTTTGCAGTTCTTC. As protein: CSVEGIRGLQFF.

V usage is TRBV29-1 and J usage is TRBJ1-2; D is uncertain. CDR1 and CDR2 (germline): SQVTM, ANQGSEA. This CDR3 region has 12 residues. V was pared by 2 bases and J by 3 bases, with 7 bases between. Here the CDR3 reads CSVERRDYGYTF. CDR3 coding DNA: TGCAGCGTTGAAAGGAGGGACTATGGCTACACCTTC.

This CDR3 is CASPLVGTAHYGYTF. The CDR3 DNA follows: TGTGCCAGCCCCTTGGTGGGGACAGCACACTATGGCTACACCTTC. This rearrangement joins TRBV12-1 to TRBJ1-2; TRBD1 is the table's D call, not checked against the DNA. TRBV12-1 is shown as a pseudogene. The CDR3 spans 15 residues.

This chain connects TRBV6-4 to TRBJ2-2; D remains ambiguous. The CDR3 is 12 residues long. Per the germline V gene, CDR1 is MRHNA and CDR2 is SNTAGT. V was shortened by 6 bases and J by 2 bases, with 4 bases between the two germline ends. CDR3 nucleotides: TGTGCCAGCAGCCCTAACACCGGGGAGCTGTTTTTT. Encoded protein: CASSPNTGELFF.

The CDR3 region is CASSVEGLGENEQFF. DNA of the CDR3: TGTGCCAGCAGCGTAGAGGGGTTAGGGGAAAATGAGCAGTTCTTC. J is TRBJ2-1 and V is TRBV9; perhaps TRBD1 as D (5 bases). Germline V gives CDR1 SGDLS, CDR2 YYNGEE. With 0 bases removed from V and 7 bases from J, the gap between germline ends came to 14 bases. This CDR3 region has 15 residues.